This T cell receptor beta chain was retrieved from a study of blood T cell repertoires in COVID-19. The overall study: The study drew acute and convalescent COVID-19 samples from the United States, Italy and Spain. T cells, B-cell-depleted T cells, or PBMCs provided the cDNA or gDNA that served as material.

Trimming took off 6 bases at V and 8 bases at J, with 14 bases between the two ends. Germline CDR1 reads SGHDT; CDR2 reads YYEEEE. This CDR3 is built from 12 residues. This clone is a singleton in its sample. Original data processing: Estimation of nucleated cell counts relied on the amplification of reference gene primers. Assay: immunoSEQ multiplex PCR; the TCRdb copy retains only in-frame clones and omits some. For V, J and clone size, that table is used; D and trimming come from the DNA. The table lists about 59,000 clones, over 70% of them singletons. The origin of this receptor is a woman in her 70s with acute or convalescent COVID-19. Sequences were obtained from peripheral blood. The chain uses TRBV5-6 and TRBJ1-2; unclear D gene. The CDR3 coding sequence is TGTGCCAGCACCTTATACGGGTACGGCTACACCTTC. Translated: CASTLYGYGYTF.